The sample holds one count of the clone carrying this T cell receptor (beta chain). Its antigen is not known. This record belongs to a study of tumor-infiltrating lymphocytes in primary liver carcinoma. Overall study context: Read depth, roughly 3.5 to 7.13 million productive TCRbeta reads, did not differ significantly between tissues. Study-level findings and limits: Because the samples were bulk unsorted, the study did not compare CD4+ and CD8+ repertoires.

In addition to blood RNA drawn from unsorted whole blood, germline DNA was extracted. Patients carried chronic HBV infection without prior treatment. TCR beta cDNA was prepared out of 450 to 500 ng total RNA by means of a constant-region primer. Three nested multiplex PCR rounds of slightly modified ARM-PCR generated TCR beta libraries. Each of the first two PCR rounds ran roughly 10 cycles with TRBV1-TRBV30 forward and C-beta reverse primers. MiXCR, run by TCRdb on the multiplex PCR reads, gives a single entry per CDR3 protein. This sample carries under 200,000 distinct CDR3 sequences, almost 65% of them seen once, and the ten largest clones take roughly 6.4%. The CDR3 sequence is 11 residues long. The germline V gene encodes CDR1 MNHNS and CDR2 SASEGT. Trimming took off 7 bases at V and 9 bases at J, with 10 bases between the two ends.

The receptor's source is a woman aged 60-75 years with primary liver carcinoma and hepatitis B virus infection. The chain links TRBV6-1 to TRBJ2-1; D not certain. The specimen was peripheral blood. This chain's CDR3 is CASNEWGEQFF. CDR3 nucleotide sequence: TGTGCCAGCAACGAATGGGGTGAGCAGTTCTTC.